The clone carrying this T cell receptor beta chain was detected only a few times. No antigen is known for it. V lost 2 bases and J 3 bases, leaving 18 bases between the germline ends. There are 17 residues in the CDR3. Germline CDR1 and CDR2: MNHEY and SMNVEV (reference sequence). BIOMED2 TRB-A/B primer pools were used in multiplex TRB PCR. From the multiplex PCR reads, TCRdb called clonotypes with MiXCR, one entry per CDR3 protein. The sample lists roughly 27,000 distinct CDR3 sequences, approximately 32% seen once, with around 1.6% in the top ten. This sample is drawn from a study of T and B cells in COVID-19 patients. Study-level results: Symptomatic-phase blood samples from mildly ill patients and early samples from severe cases were scarce. Sorted SARS-CoV-2-responsive or tetramer+ T cells and CD4+, regulatory and CD8+ subsets were not yet sequenced.

From blood, roughly 220-550 ng of genomic DNA served as TRB template. This sequence was found in a human donor who had recovered from COVID-19. The sequencing sample was made of blood. V and J are TRBV27 and TRBJ2-3; D is undetermined. The CDR3 here is CASSLQGTSLRTDTQYF. The CDR3 nucleotides read TGTGCCAGCAGTTTACAAGGAACTTCCTTGCGGACAGATACGCAGTATTTT.